The rows below give T cell receptor beta chains drawn from one sample of a study of T-cell memory formation after mild COVID-19. TCRdb used MiXCR to reprocess the 5' RACE reads, holding one entry per CDR3 protein. The sample carries 450,000 to 650,000 distinct CDR3 sequences, about a fifth recorded once. Input material: PBMCs or a T cell subset sorted from them (not recorded which). The source is an adult woman who had mild COVID-19 (a few samples of this study predate the infection). Cell type and time point are not known. CDR3s leave out the opening cysteine and the closing phenylalanine or tryptophan. The order of the fields is CDR3 protein, J gene, D gene, V gene. The D gene is left open where the match is weak.

CDR3: SASESGRSYEQY
J: TRBJ2-7
D: .
V: TRBV20-1

CDR3: SVEVVDYEQY
J: TRBJ2-7
D: .
V: TRBV29-1

CDR3: ASSLGLAGPWGDTQY
J: TRBJ2-3
D: TRBD2
V: TRBV12-3/TRBV12-4

CDR3: ASSQHPGTAAL
J: TRBJ1-2
D: TRBD1
V: TRBV4-2

CDR3: ASQFGDRKSEQY
J: TRBJ2-7
D: .
V: TRBV6-6

CDR3: ASSLAQGGTDTQY
J: TRBJ2-3
D: TRBD1
V: TRBV5-5

CDR3: SAIPGAWETQY
J: TRBJ2-5
D: .
V: TRBV20-1

CDR3: ASSPSAQRNTGELF
J: TRBJ2-2
D: .
V: TRBV7-3

CDR3: ASSIQGTRSEAF
J: TRBJ1-1
D: .
V: TRBV19

CDR3: ASSPPWTGELF
J: TRBJ2-2
D: .
V: TRBV6-2/TRBV6-3

CDR3: ASSTYGLGPYEQY
J: TRBJ2-7
D: TRBD2
V: TRBV9

CDR3: SVEDELAESYEQY
J: TRBJ2-7
D: TRBD2
V: TRBV29-1

CDR3: ASSLGRDNSPLH
J: TRBJ1-6
D: .
V: TRBV12-3/TRBV12-4

CDR3: ASSFDRVAEAF
J: TRBJ1-1
D: TRBD1
V: TRBV6-5

CDR3: ASRPTGNTGELF
J: TRBJ2-2
D: .
V: TRBV25-1

CDR3: ASSYSGQQNSPLH
J: TRBJ1-6
D: TRBD1
V: TRBV6-6